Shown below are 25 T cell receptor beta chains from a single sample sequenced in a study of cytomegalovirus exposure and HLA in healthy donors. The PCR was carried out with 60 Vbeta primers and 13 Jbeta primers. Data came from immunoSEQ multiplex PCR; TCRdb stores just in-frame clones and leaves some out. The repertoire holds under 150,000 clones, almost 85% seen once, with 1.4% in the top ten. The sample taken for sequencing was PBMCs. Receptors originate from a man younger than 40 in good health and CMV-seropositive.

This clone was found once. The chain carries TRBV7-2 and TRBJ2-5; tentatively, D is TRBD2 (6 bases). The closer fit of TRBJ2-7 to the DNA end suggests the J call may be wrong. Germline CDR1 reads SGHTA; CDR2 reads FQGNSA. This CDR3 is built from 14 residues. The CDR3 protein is CASSFPGLSYEQYF. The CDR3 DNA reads TGTGCCAGCAGCTTCCCGGGACTGAGCTACGAGCAGTACTTC.

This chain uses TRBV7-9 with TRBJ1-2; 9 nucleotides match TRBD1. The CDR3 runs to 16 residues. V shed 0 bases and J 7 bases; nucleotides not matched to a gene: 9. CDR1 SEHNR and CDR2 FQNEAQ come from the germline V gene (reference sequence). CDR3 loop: CASSLARVGTGSGYTF. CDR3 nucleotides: TGTGCCAGCAGCTTAGCCCGAGTCGGGACAGGGAGTGGCTACACCTTC.

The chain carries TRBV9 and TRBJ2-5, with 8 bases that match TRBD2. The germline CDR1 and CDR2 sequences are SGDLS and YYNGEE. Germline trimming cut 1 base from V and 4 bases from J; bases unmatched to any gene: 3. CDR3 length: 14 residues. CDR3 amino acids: CASSVTGGSETQYF. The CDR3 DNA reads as TGTGCCAGCAGCGTAACGGGAGGGTCAGAGACCCAGTACTTC.

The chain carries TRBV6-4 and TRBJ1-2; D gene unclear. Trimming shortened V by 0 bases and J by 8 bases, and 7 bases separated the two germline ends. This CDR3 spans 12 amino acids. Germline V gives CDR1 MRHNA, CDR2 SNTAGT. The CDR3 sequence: CASSDSGGGYTF. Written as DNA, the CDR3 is TGTGCCAGCAGTGACTCGGGAGGAGGCTACACCTTC.

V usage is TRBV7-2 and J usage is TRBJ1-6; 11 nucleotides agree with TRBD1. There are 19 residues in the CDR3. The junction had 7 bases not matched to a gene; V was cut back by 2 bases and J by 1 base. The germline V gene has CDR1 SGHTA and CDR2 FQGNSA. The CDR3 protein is CASSLRTGGARSYNSPLHF. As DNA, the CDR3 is TGTGCCAGCAGCTTACGGACAGGGGGCGCAAGGTCCTATAATTCACCCCTCCACTTT.

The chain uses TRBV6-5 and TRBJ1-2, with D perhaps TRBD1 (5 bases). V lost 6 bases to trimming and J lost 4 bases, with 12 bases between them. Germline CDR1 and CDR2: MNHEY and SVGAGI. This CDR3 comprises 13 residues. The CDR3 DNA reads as TGTGCCAGCAGCTCCGACAGTATCTATGGCTACACCTTC. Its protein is CASSSDSIYGYTF.

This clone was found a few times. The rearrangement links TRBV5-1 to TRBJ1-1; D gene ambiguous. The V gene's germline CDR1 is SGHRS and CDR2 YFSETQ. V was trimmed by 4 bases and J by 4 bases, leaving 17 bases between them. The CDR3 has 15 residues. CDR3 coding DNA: TGCGCCAGCAGCCTTACTAACGGGGTTGGCACTGAAGCTTTCTTT. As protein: CASSLTNGVGTEAFF.

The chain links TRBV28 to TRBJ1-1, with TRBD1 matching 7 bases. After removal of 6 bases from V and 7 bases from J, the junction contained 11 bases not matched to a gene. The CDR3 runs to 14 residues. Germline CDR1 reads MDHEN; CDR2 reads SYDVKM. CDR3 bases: TGTGCCAGCAGGTTTAGGGGGCCCCAGAATGAAGCTTTCTTT. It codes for CASRFRGPQNEAFF.

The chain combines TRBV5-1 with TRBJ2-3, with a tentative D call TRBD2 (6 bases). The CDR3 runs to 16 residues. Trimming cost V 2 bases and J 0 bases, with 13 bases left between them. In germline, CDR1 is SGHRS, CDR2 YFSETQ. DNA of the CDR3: TGCGCCAGCAGCTTAGGAAGTGCGGGGAGCACAGATACGCAGTATTTT. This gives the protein CASSLGSAGSTDTQYF.

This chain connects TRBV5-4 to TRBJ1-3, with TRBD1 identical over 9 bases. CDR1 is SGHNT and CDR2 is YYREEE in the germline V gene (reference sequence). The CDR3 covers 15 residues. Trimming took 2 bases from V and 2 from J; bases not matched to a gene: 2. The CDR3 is CASSLQGATGNTIYF. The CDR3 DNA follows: TGTGCCAGCAGCTTACAGGGGGCTACTGGAAACACCATATATTTT.

The CDR3 DNA follows: TGTGCCAGCGGCGGGGGAGGCACAGATACGCAGTATTTT. This codes for CASGGGGTDTQYF. The rearrangement uses TRBV7-3 and TRBJ2-3; 7 bases agree with TRBD2. The V and J ends lost 8 bases and 1 base, in that order; junction bases with no gene match: 3. Germline V gene lookup returns CDR1 SGHTA and CDR2 FQGTGA. This CDR3 is built from 13 residues.

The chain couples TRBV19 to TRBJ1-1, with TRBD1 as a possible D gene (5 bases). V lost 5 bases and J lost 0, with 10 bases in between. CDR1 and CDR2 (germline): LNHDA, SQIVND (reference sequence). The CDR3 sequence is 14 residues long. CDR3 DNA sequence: TGTGCCAGTAGTGTAGGACACTTGAACACTGAAGCTTTCTTT. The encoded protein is CASSVGHLNTEAFF. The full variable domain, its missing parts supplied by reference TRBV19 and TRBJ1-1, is DGGITQSPKYLFRKEGQNVTLSCEQNLNHDAMYWYRQDPGQGLRLIYYSQIVNDFQKGDIAEGYSVSREKKESFPLTVTSAQKNPTAFYLCASSVGHLNTEAFFGQGTRLTVV.

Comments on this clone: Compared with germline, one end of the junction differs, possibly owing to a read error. This chain's CDR3 is CSSSSQAEPQHF. Written as DNA, the CDR3 is TGTTCCAGCAGCTCGCAAGCGGAGCCCCAGCATTTT. The V and J genes are TRBV7-9 and TRBJ1-5; D gene unclear. This CDR3 region has 12 residues. Germline CDR1 is SEHNR and CDR2 is FQNEAQ (reference sequence).

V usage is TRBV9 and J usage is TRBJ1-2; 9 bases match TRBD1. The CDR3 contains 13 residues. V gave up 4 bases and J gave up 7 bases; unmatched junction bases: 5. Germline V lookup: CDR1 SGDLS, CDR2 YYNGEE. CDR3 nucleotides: TGTGCCAGCAGCCGGGACAGGGTCTCTGGCTACACCTTC. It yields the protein CASSRDRVSGYTF.

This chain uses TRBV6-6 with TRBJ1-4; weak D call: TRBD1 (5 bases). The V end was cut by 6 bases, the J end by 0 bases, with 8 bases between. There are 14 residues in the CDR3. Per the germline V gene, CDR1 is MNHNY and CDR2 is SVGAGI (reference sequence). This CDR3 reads CASRPRATNEKLFF. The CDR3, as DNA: TGTGCCAGCAGGCCCAGGGCAACTAATGAAAAACTGTTTTTT.

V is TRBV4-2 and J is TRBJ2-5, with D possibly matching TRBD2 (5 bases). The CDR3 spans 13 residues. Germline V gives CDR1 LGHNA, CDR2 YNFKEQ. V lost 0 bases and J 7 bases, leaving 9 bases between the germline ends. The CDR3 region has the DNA TGTGCCAGCAGCCAAGAGGGGAGTTGGACCCAGTACTTC. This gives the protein CASSQEGSWTQYF.

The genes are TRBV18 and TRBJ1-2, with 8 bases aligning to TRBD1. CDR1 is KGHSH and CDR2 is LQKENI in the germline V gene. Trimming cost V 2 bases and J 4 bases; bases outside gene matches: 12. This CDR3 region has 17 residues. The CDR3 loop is CASSPNWTGSRIYGYTF. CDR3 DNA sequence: TGTGCCAGCTCACCAAACTGGACAGGGTCGAGGATCTATGGCTACACCTTC.

The CDR3 reads CASSLVAGPGTGELFF. The CDR3 DNA reads as TGTGCCAGCAGCTTAGTCGCGGGGCCAGGCACCGGGGAGCTGTTTTTT. The V call is TRBV7-9, the J call TRBJ2-2; D possibly corresponds to TRBD2 (6 bases). The CDR3 runs 16 residues. Looked up from germline, CDR1 is SEHNR and CDR2 is FQNEAQ (reference sequence). Deletions cut 1 base from V and 4 bases from J, with 13 bases between.

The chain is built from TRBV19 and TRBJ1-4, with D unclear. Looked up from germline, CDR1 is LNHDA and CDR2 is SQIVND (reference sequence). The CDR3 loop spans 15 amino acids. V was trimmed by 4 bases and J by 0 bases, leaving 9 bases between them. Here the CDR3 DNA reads TGTGCCAGTAGTAGCGTCGGGGCAACTAATGAAAAACTGTTTTTT. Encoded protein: CASSSVGATNEKLFF.

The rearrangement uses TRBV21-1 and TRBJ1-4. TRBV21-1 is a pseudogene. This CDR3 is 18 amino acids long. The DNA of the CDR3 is TGTGCCAGCAGCAAAGGTTTTTTTGAAGGGGAGGTCGGTGAAAAACTGTTTTTT. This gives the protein CASSKGFFEGEVGEKLFF.

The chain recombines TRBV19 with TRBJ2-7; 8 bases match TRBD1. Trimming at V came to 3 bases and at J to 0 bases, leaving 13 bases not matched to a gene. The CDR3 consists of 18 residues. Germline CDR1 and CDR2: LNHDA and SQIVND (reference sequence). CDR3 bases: TGTGCCAGTAGTATTTTTCCCGAACCCAGGGGGCCCTCCTACGAGCAGTACTTC. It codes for CASSIFPEPRGPSYEQYF.

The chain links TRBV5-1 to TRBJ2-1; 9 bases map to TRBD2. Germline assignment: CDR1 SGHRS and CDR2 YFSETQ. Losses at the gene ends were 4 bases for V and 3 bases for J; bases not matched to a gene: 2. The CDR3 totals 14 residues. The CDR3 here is CASSQRGDYNEQFF. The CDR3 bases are TGCGCCAGCAGCCAGCGGGGGGACTACAATGAGCAGTTCTTC. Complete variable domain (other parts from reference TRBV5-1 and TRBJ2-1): KAGVTQTPRYLIKTRGQQVTLSCSPISGHRSVSWYQQTPGQGLQFLFEYFSETQRNKGNFPGRFSGRQFSNSRSEMNVSTLELGDSALYLCASSQRGDYNEQFFGPGTRLTVL.

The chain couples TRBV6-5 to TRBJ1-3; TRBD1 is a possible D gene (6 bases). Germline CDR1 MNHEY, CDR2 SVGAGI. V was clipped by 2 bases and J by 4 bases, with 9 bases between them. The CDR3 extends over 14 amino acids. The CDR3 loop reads CASSYDRRGNTIYF. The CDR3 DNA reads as TGTGCCAGCAGTTACGACAGGCGAGGAAACACCATATATTTT.

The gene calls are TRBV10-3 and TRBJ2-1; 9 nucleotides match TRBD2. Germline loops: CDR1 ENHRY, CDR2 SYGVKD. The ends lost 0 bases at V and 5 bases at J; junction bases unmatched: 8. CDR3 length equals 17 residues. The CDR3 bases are TGTGCCATCAGTGAGTCCATAGCGGGAGAGTCTGACAATGAGCAGTTCTTC. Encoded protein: CAISESIAGESDNEQFF.

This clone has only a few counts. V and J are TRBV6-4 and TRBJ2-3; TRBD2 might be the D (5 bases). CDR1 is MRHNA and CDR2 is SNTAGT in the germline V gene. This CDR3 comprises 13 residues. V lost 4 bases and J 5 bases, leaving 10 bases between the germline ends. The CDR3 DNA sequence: TGTGCCAGCAGTGCGGGAAAAGGAGATACGCAGTATTTT. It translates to CASSAGKGDTQYF.